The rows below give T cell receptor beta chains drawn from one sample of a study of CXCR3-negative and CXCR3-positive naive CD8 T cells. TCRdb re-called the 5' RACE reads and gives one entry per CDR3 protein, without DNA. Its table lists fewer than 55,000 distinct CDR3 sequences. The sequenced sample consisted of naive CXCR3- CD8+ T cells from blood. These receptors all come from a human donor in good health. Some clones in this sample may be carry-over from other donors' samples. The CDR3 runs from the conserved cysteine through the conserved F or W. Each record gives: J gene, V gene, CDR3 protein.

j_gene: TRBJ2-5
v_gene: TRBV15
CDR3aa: CATSSPRRGRETQYF

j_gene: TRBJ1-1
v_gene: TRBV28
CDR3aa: CASRPDRGETEAFF

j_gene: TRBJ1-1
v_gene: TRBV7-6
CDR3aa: CASSTWTGKAEAFF

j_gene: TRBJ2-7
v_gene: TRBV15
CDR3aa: CATSRDWGVSYEQYF

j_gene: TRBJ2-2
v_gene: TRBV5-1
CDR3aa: CASNPGGNTGELFF

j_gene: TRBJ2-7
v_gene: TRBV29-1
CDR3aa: CSVETNAYEQYF

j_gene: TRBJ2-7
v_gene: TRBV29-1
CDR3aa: CSGLDGYEQYF

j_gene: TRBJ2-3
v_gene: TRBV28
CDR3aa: CASSLMYESTDTQYF

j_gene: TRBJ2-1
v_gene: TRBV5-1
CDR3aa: CASATQAGKHNEQFF

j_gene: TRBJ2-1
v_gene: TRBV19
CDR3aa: CASSLWTGDYNEQFF

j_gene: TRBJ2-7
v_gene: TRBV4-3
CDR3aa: CASSQELSNGAGEQYF

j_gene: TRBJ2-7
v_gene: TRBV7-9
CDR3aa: CASSPRFESYEQYF

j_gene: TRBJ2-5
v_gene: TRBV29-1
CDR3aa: CSVLLEGWSEETQYF

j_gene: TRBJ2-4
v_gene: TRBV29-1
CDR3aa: CSVALQGRDIQYF

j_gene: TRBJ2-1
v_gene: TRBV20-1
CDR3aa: CSARDWAGVGNEQFF

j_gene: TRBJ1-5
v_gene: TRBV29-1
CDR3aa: CSCLEGANGNQPQHF

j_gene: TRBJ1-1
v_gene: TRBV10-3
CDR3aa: CAISDLTPNTEAFF

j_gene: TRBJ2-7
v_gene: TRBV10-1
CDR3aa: CASSPPGLAGGLYEQYF

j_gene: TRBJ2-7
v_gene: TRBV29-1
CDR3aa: CSVIGGRASYEQYF

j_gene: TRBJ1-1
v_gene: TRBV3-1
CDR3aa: CASSPIDRKNTEAFF